Below are 28 T cell receptor beta chains sequenced from a single sample in a study of blood T cell repertoires in COVID-19. TCRdb's copy holds only in-frame clones and misses some; the assay was immunoSEQ multiplex PCR. The repertoire holds 100,000 to 130,000 clones, with approximately 84% as singletons. Sequenced material: peripheral blood. The receptors originated from a human donor in a cohort sampled during active COVID-19.

This chain links TRBV30 with TRBJ1-3; D not certain. The CDR3 extends over 14 amino acids. V shed 3 bases and J shed 0 bases, with 9 bases lying between them. CDR1 GTSNPN and CDR2 SVGIG come from the germline V gene (reference sequence). The CDR3 region is CAWSPVFSGNTIYF. The CDR3 nucleotides read TGTGCCTGGAGCCCGGTCTTCTCTGGAAACACCATATATTTT.

This clone was counted only a few times. The chain recombines TRBV3-1 (or the pseudogene TRBV3-2) with TRBJ2-2, with D unclear. V shed 1 base and J shed 4 bases, with 7 bases lying between them. Germline assignment: CDR1 LGHDT and CDR2 YNNKEL (reference sequence). The CDR3 is made up of 14 amino acids. In DNA, the CDR3 is TGTGCCAGCAGCCAAGTTCTTTCCACCGGGGAGCTGTTTTTT. It specifies CASSQVLSTGELFF.

The chain joins TRBV5-4 to TRBJ1-2; 7 bases fit TRBD1. The J segment lost 6 bases and the V segment lost 1 base, leaving 9 bases of the junction unmatched. There are 15 residues in the CDR3. Germline CDR1 and CDR2: SGHNT and YYREEE (reference sequence). CDR3 region: CASSLSTGPTDGYTF. The DNA for the CDR3 is TGTGCCAGCAGCTTGTCGACAGGGCCGACTGATGGCTACACCTTC.

The V gene is TRBV7-3, the J gene TRBJ2-3; TRBD2 matches 7 bases. This CDR3 comprises 14 residues. V lost 2 bases, J lost 5 bases, and 4 bases stayed unmatched. The V gene's germline CDR1 is SGHTA and CDR2 FQGTGA. Here the CDR3 DNA reads TGTGCCAGCAGCTTATGGGAGGGTAAAGATACGCAGTATTTT. This sequence encodes CASSLWEGKDTQYF.

The chain carries TRBV6-1 and TRBJ2-1; 7 bases align to TRBD2. This CDR3 spans 16 amino acids. V gave up 3 bases and J gave up 2 bases; unmatched junction bases: 7. Germline V gene sequence: CDR1 MNHNS, CDR2 SASEGT. The CDR3 DNA is TGTGCCAGCAGTGAGGGGGGGGACGTAGCCTACAATGAGCAGTTCTTC. Protein sequence: CASSEGGDVAYNEQFF.

The rearrangement uses TRBV5-4 and TRBJ1-1; no clear D. The germline V gene encodes CDR1 SGHNT and CDR2 YYREEE (reference sequence). The CDR3 spans 16 residues. The V end lost 4 bases, the J end lost 3 bases, and 19 bases lay between the germline ends. The CDR3 sequence is CASSAPVGGPYTEAFF. The CDR3 DNA follows: TGTGCCAGCAGCGCCCCGGTTGGAGGGCCCTACACTGAAGCTTTCTTT. Full variable domain (missing parts from reference TRBV5-4 and TRBJ1-1): ETGVTQSPTHLIKTRGQQVTLRCSSQSGHNTVSWYQQALGQGPQFIFQYYREEENGRGNFPPRFSGLQFPNYSSELNVNALELDDSALYLCASSAPVGGPYTEAFFGQGTRLTVV.

This clone appeared once. The chain carries TRBV5-5 and TRBJ2-2; D is unresolved. The CDR3 covers 15 residues. Germline loops: CDR1 SGHKS, CDR2 YYEKEE (reference sequence). The germline V and J ends were trimmed by 1 base and 2 bases, with 9 bases remaining between them. The CDR3 reads CASSLSQINTGELFF. CDR3 coding DNA: TGTGCCAGCAGCTTGAGCCAAATCAACACCGGGGAGCTGTTTTTT.

The chain employs TRBV5-6 and TRBJ2-3, with 11 positions matching TRBD2. Trimming took 3 bases from V and 7 from J; bases not matched to a gene: 10. Germline V gene data show CDR1 as SGHDT and CDR2 as YYEEEE. This CDR3 comprises 16 residues. The CDR3 DNA reads as TGTGCCAGCAGCTCTTCGACTAGCGGGATCGTGAATACGCAGTATTTT. Its protein product is CASSSSTSGIVNTQYF.

V is TRBV6-5 and J is TRBJ1-5, with D tentatively TRBD1 (5 bases). CDR1 is MNHEY and CDR2 is SVGAGI in the germline V gene. V was pared by 6 bases and J by 1 base, with 10 bases between. CDR3 length: 14 residues. CDR3 amino acids: CASRRGGSNQPQHF. The CDR3 DNA is TGTGCCAGCAGGCGCGGGGGGAGCAATCAGCCCCAGCATTTT.

The V and J genes are TRBV18 and TRBJ2-7; D may be TRBD2 (5 bases). Trimming took 3 bases from V and 5 from J, leaving 11 bases between them. The CDR3 is 13 amino acids. Looked up from germline, CDR1 is KGHSH and CDR2 is LQKENI. For the CDR3, the DNA is TGTGCCAGCTCACCGGGAGCTACCCACGAGCAGTACTTC. As protein: CASSPGATHEQYF.

This chain uses TRBV24-1 with TRBJ2-1, with a possible D match to TRBD2 (5 bases). Germline V CDR1 and CDR2: KGHDR, SFDVKD. Trimming took 9 bases from V and 0 from J, leaving 11 bases between them. This CDR3 region has 14 residues. CDR3 residues: CATADGDSYNEQFF. DNA of the CDR3: TGTGCCACCGCGGACGGGGACTCCTACAATGAGCAGTTCTTC.

V gene TRBV5-1 combines with J gene TRBJ2-2; 7 bases agree with TRBD1. Germline CDR1 and CDR2: SGHRS and YFSETQ. The CDR3 length is 20 residues. J gave up 4 bases and V 0 bases, and 18 bases lay outside the gene matches. For the CDR3, the DNA is TGCGCCAGCAGCTTGGCCCTAGGTGGAACAGGGGCGGCGGTCACCGGGGAGCTGTTTTTT. This translates into CASSLALGGTGAAVTGELFF.

The rearrangement uses TRBV24-1 and TRBJ2-5, with 7 nucleotides matching TRBD2. CDR1 and CDR2 from the germline V gene are KGHDR and SFDVKD. The CDR3 is 14 residues long. After removal of 12 bases from V and 1 base from J, the junction contained 10 bases not matched to a gene. The CDR3 coding sequence is TGTGCCGTGGGGGGGTCCCCAACCCAAGAGACCCAGTACTTC. Residues: CAVGGSPTQETQYF.

This rearrangement joins TRBV4-3 to TRBJ1-6, with D perhaps TRBD1 (5 bases). V lost 2 bases to trimming and J lost 9 bases, with 14 bases between them. Germline V gives CDR1 LGHNA, CDR2 YSLEER. The CDR3 covers 15 residues. DNA for the CDR3: TGCGCCAGCAGCCAAACCAGGGACTCAGGTTCACCCCTCCACTTT. Encoded protein: CASSQTRDSGSPLHF.

A single count supports this clone. V is TRBV5-4 and J is TRBJ2-7; TRBD1 matches 9 bases. Germline CDR1 is SGHNT and CDR2 is YYREEE (reference sequence). The V segment lost 5 bases and the J segment 0 bases; nucleotides outside the gene matches: 6. This CDR3 has 15 amino acids. The CDR3 here is CASSPDRGNSYEQYF. In nucleotides, the CDR3 is TGTGCCAGCAGTCCGGACAGGGGCAACTCCTACGAGCAGTACTTC.

The rearrangement joins TRBV12-3 or TRBV12-4 to TRBJ1-6; D gene ambiguous. V lost 2 bases and J lost 8, with 7 bases in between. CDR3 size: 13 residues. The CDR3 DNA reads as TGTGCCAGCAGTTTATCCGGAGATTCACCCCTCCACTTT. This gives the protein CASSLSGDSPLHF.

The chain joins TRBV11-2 to TRBJ2-3; D is possibly TRBD2 (6 bases). The germline V gene has CDR1 SGHAT and CDR2 FQNNGV. This CDR3 contains 15 residues. Trimming left V 4 bases short and J 0 bases short, with 11 bases between. In DNA form, the CDR3 reads TGTGCCAGCAGCTCGCGGGGCACTAGCACAGATACGCAGTATTTT. Protein product: CASSSRGTSTDTQYF.

The V gene is TRBV5-4, the J gene TRBJ2-5, with D tentatively TRBD1 (6 bases). Germline assignment: CDR1 SGHNT and CDR2 YYREEE (reference sequence). V shed 6 bases and J shed 3 bases, with 15 bases lying between them. CDR3 length equals 14 residues. The CDR3 is CASTLGGEKETQYF. The CDR3 DNA follows: TGTGCCAGCACCCTAGGGGGTGAAAAAGAGACCCAGTACTTC. The variable domain in full, completed from reference TRBV5-4 and TRBJ2-5, reads ETGVTQSPTHLIKTRGQQVTLRCSSQSGHNTVSWYQQALGQGPQFIFQYYREEENGRGNFPPRFSGLQFPNYSSELNVNALELDDSALYLCASTLGGEKETQYFGPGTRLLVL.

This rearrangement joins TRBV19 to TRBJ1-2, with D hard to call. The CDR3 consists of 12 residues. Germline assignment: CDR1 LNHDA and CDR2 SQIVND (reference sequence). The V end was cut by 5 bases, the J end by 4 bases, with 8 bases between. The CDR3 sequence: CASSPDFYGYTF. CDR3 DNA sequence: TGTGCCAGTAGTCCGGACTTCTATGGCTACACCTTC.

The gene calls are TRBV28 and TRBJ1-2; D gene uncertain. CDR3 length: 13 amino acids. Trimming stripped 4 bases from V and 8 bases from J, with 14 bases between. Germline V gene lookup returns CDR1 MDHEN and CDR2 SYDVKM. The CDR3 coding sequence is TGTGCCAGCAGTTCCAGACTAGAGCGGGGCTACACCTTC. Amino acids: CASSSRLERGYTF.

This chain joins TRBV24-1 and TRBJ2-5; 11 bases fit TRBD1. Losses at the gene ends were 9 bases for V and 5 bases for J; bases not matched to a gene: 10. Germline assignment: CDR1 KGHDR and CDR2 SFDVKD. This CDR3 contains 15 residues. The CDR3 nucleotides are TGTGCCACCGGAGCCCGGGACAGGGGGGGCGAGACCCAGTACTTC. Translated, it gives CATGARDRGGETQYF.

The chain uses TRBV5-1 and TRBJ2-3, with TRBD2 as a possible D gene (6 bases). Germline CDR1 reads SGHRS; CDR2 reads YFSETQ. Trimming took 0 bases from V and 1 from J, leaving 12 bases between them. This CDR3 region has 16 residues. The CDR3 region has the DNA TGCGCCAGCAGCTTGGAATACGGGAGTGGCACAGATACGCAGTATTTT. Protein: CASSLEYGSGTDTQYF.

This clone showed up just once. The chain couples TRBV6-4 to TRBJ1-2, with unresolved D. The CDR3 totals 15 residues. Germline CDR1 reads MRHNA; CDR2 reads SNTAGT. V lost 0 bases and J 8 bases, leaving 16 bases between the germline ends. DNA for the CDR3: TGTGCCAGCAGTGACTCGACGGGTGCTCTGAAAGGCTACACCTTC. Translated, it gives CASSDSTGALKGYTF.

The rearrangement joins TRBV7-8 to TRBJ2-5; TRBD1 aligns across 9 bases. CDR3 length: 15 residues. The V segment lost 3 bases and the J segment 6 bases; nucleotides outside the gene matches: 8. The germline CDR1 and CDR2 sequences are SGHVS and FQNEAQ. CDR3 in DNA: TGTGCCAGCAGCTTGGGGACAGGGAACCTGAAGACCCAGTACTTC. Its protein is CASSLGTGNLKTQYF.

The chain links TRBV6-5 to TRBJ2-7; tentative D call: TRBD2 (6 bases). CDR1 MNHEY and CDR2 SVGAGI come from the germline V gene. The CDR3 runs to 14 residues. Trimming pared 7 bases from V and 3 bases from J, leaving 16 bases between. DNA for the CDR3: TGTGCCAGCACCCCGGGACTCGGGAGCTACGAGCAGTACTTC. Residues: CASTPGLGSYEQYF.

The chain couples TRBV5-6 to TRBJ1-1; maybe TRBD1 (6 bases). From germline, CDR1 is SGHDT and CDR2 YYEEEE. This CDR3 has 15 amino acids. The germline V and J ends were trimmed by 0 bases and 4 bases, with 13 bases remaining between them. The CDR3 loop is CASSLVIGGGTEAFF. The CDR3 DNA sequence: TGTGCCAGCAGCTTGGTAATAGGGGGGGGCACTGAAGCTTTCTTT.

The rearrangement uses TRBV28 and TRBJ2-7; a possible D gene is TRBD1 (6 bases). Trimming took off 4 bases at V and 5 bases at J, with 9 bases between the two ends. Germline assignment: CDR1 MDHEN and CDR2 SYDVKM. The CDR3 has 12 residues. The CDR3 sequence: CASSSYRDEQYV. For the CDR3, the DNA is TGTGCCAGCAGTTCCTACAGGGACGAGCAGTACGTC.

This clone was recorded only once. This sequence joins TRBV7-9 and TRBJ1-2; TRBD1 matches 7 bases. The CDR3 is 16 amino acids. Germline V lookup: CDR1 SEHNR, CDR2 FQNEAQ (reference sequence). V shed 1 base and J 5 bases; nucleotides not matched to a gene: 10. CDR3 nucleotides: TGTGCCAGCAGCTTAGTGCCCCCCCGACAGGGTTATGGCTACACCTTC. Encoded protein: CASSLVPPRQGYGYTF.